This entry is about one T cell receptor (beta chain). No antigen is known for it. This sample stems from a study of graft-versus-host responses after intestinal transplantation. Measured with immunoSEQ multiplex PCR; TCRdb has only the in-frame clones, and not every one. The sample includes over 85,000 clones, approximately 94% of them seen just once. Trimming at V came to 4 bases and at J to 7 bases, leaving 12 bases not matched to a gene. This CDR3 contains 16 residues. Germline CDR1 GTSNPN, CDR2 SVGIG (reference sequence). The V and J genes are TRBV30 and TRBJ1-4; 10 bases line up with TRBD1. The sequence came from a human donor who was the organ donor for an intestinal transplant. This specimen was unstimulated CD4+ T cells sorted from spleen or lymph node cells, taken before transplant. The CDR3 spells CAWKPGQGRGGEKLFF. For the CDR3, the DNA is TGTGCCTGGAAACCGGGACAGGGGAGGGGAGGTGAAAAACTGTTTTTT.